This entry is about one TCR beta chain. The antigen remains undetermined. V was clipped by 4 bases and J by 3 bases; unmatched bases: 15. Per the germline V gene, CDR1 is SGHRS and CDR2 is YFSETQ. The CDR3 runs 18 residues. Profiled with immunoSEQ multiplex PCR; TCRdb holds only in-frame clones, not every one. Among 250,000 to 300,000 clones, around 93% were seen once, and the ten largest hold 0.5% to 0.65%. The sample comes from a study of T cell responses to AZD1222 COVID-19 vaccine. Whole-study findings and limits: The span of vaccine-associated CD4 TCRs extended across spike, with dominance at 160-218 and 743-854.

This specimen consisted of peripheral blood, obtained 28 days after the second AZD1222 dose. The sequence came from an adult who received the AZD1222 COVID-19 vaccine. V gene TRBV5-1 combines with J gene TRBJ1-1, with 10 bases fitting TRBD1. The CDR3 protein is CASSPPGQGFALDTEAFF. The CDR3 DNA sequence: TGCGCCAGCAGCCCCCCGGGACAGGGGTTCGCTTTAGACACTGAAGCTTTCTTT.